Below are 32 T cell receptor beta chains sequenced from a single sample in a study of shared clonotypes between healthy human individuals. The data were produced by immunoSEQ multiplex PCR, yet TCRdb's version contains in-frame clones alone and is incomplete. The table shows about 1.1 million clones, with around 82% occurring only once. The specimen was memory CD4+ T cells from PBMCs. The sample's subset: CD45RA-negative fraction. These receptors originate from a young man in good health. Some clones in this sample may be carry-over from other donors' samples.

The genes are TRBV7-9 and TRBJ2-1, with D uncertain. V was shortened by 2 bases and J by 7 bases, with 27 bases between the two germline ends. Per germline, CDR1 SEHNR and CDR2 FQNEAQ (reference sequence). The CDR3 totals 19 residues. The DNA for the CDR3 is TGTGCCAGCAGCTTAAGTTTGGGCGGTCCCTCTGCCATTCCAAATGAGCAGTTCTTC. Protein product: CASSLSLGGPSAIPNEQFF.

The chain combines TRBV5-1 with TRBJ2-1, with D possibly matching TRBD2 (5 bases). The CDR3 length is 12 residues. V lost 5 bases, J lost 8 bases, and 11 bases lay in between. Germline V gene data show CDR1 as SGHRS and CDR2 as YFSETQ. The CDR3 loop is CASSVGEHEQFF. CDR3 bases: TGCGCCAGCAGTGTCGGGGAGCATGAGCAGTTCTTC.

The J gene is TRBJ1-1, the V gene TRBV6-5; D gene ambiguous. This CDR3 comprises 14 residues. Trimming removed 6 bases at V and 3 bases at J, with 14 bases between. In germline, CDR1 is MNHEY, CDR2 SVGAGI. CDR3 protein: CASSLSGPDTEAFF. The CDR3 DNA follows: TGTGCCAGCAGCCTCTCTGGGCCAGACACTGAAGCTTTCTTT.

Many counts were recorded for this clone. The rearrangement joins TRBV5-1 to TRBJ2-3; 12 nucleotides match TRBD2. The CDR3 is 16 residues long. Germline CDR1 reads SGHRS; CDR2 reads YFSETQ. The J segment lost 4 bases and the V segment lost 0 bases, leaving 3 bases of the junction unmatched. DNA for the CDR3: TGCGCCAGCAGCTTGGGACTAGCGGGAGCGGCAGATACGCAGTATTTT. Residues: CASSLGLAGAADTQYF.

The count of this clone is one. The chain employs TRBV11-2 and TRBJ2-1; TRBD2 aligns across 9 bases. The V and J ends lost 1 base and 0 bases, in that order; junction bases with no gene match: 4. Germline lookup yields CDR1 SGHAT and CDR2 FQNNGV. This CDR3 is built from 17 residues. DNA of the CDR3: TGTGCCAGCAGCTTAGTCCCAGCGGGAGGCTCCTACAATGAGCAGTTCTTC. This sequence encodes CASSLVPAGGSYNEQFF.

The V gene is TRBV30, the J gene TRBJ1-2; D might be TRBD1 (5 bases). The germline V and J ends were trimmed by 0 bases and 5 bases, with 13 bases remaining between them. Per germline, CDR1 GTSNPN and CDR2 SVGIG (reference sequence). This CDR3 is 14 amino acids long. The CDR3 sequence: CAWSVGRAEYGYTF. For the CDR3, the DNA is TGTGCCTGGAGTGTAGGCAGGGCAGAGTATGGCTACACCTTC.

V and J are TRBV14 and TRBJ2-3; D unclear. The CDR3 contains 15 residues. Trimming left V 1 base short and J 2 bases short, with 10 bases between. Germline V gene sequence: CDR1 SGHDN, CDR2 FVKESK. CDR3 region: CASSQAFRFTDTQYF. The CDR3, as DNA: TGTGCCAGCAGCCAAGCGTTTCGGTTCACAGATACGCAGTATTTT.

CDR3 residues: CASRNPGQTSYEQYF. CDR3 nucleotide sequence: TGTGCCAGCAGGAATCCGGGACAGACCTCCTACGAGCAGTACTTC. This chain uses TRBV27 with TRBJ2-7; 7 bases match TRBD1. Germline V CDR1 and CDR2: MNHEY, SMNVEV (reference sequence). The length of the CDR3 is 15 residues. Trimming cost V 6 bases and J 0 bases; bases outside gene matches: 8.

This clone was seen just once. This chain links TRBV6-5 with TRBJ1-3; the D is unclear. From germline, CDR1 is MNHEY and CDR2 SVGAGI. This CDR3 is built from 15 residues. V was clipped by 0 bases and J by 2 bases, with 8 bases between them. The CDR3: CASSYSVRTGNTIYF. CDR3 nucleotides: TGTGCCAGCAGTTACTCAGTGAGAACTGGAAACACCATATATTTT.

The chain combines TRBV7-2 with TRBJ1-2; 12 bases map to TRBD1. The CDR3 contains 16 residues. V was clipped by 5 bases and J by 8 bases; unmatched bases: 12. Germline CDR1 SGHTA, CDR2 FQGNSA. The CDR3: CASSPGGTGGAKGYTF. DNA for the CDR3: TGTGCCAGCAGCCCCGGGGGGACAGGGGGCGCGAAAGGCTACACCTTC.

This rearrangement joins TRBV5-4 to TRBJ2-2; TRBD1 might be the D (6 bases). CDR1 is SGHNT and CDR2 is YYREEE in the germline V gene (reference sequence). Between the trimmed V and J ends, which lost 4 bases and 0 bases, there was a span of 13 bases. The CDR3 extends over 16 amino acids. CDR3 nucleotides: TGTGCCAGCAGCCCAGGGGTGCGGTCGAACACCGGGGAGCTGTTTTTT. This codes for CASSPGVRSNTGELFF. Combining the CDR3 with reference TRBV5-4 and TRBJ2-2 gives the whole variable domain ETGVTQSPTHLIKTRGQQVTLRCSSQSGHNTVSWYQQALGQGPQFIFQYYREEENGRGNFPPRFSGLQFPNYSSELNVNALELDDSALYLCASSPGVRSNTGELFFGEGSRLTVL.

The chain is built from TRBV7-9 and TRBJ1-1; 7 bases are shared with TRBD1. V dropped 5 bases and J dropped 2; count of bases not matched to a gene: 8. Germline V gene data show CDR1 as SEHNR and CDR2 as FQNEAQ (reference sequence). The length of the CDR3 is 15 residues. The CDR3 region is CASSNQRGLNTEAFF. In DNA form, the CDR3 reads TGTGCCAGCAGCAACCAAAGGGGGCTTAACACTGAAGCTTTCTTT.

The chain has TRBV10-3 and TRBJ2-7, with 7 bases fitting TRBD2. Germline trimming cut 0 bases from V and 2 bases from J; bases unmatched to any gene: 4. Germline V gene lookup returns CDR1 ENHRY and CDR2 SYGVKD. CDR3 length equals 15 residues. Here the CDR3 DNA reads TGTGCCATCAGTGAGTCGAGGGAGGGCCCCTACGAGCAGTACTTC. Its translation is CAISESREGPYEQYF.

Written as DNA, the CDR3 is TGTGCCAGCAGCGACAGGGGGTTCTCTGGAAACACCATATATTTT. Translated: CASSDRGFSGNTIYF. V gene TRBV6-5 combines with J gene TRBJ1-3; TRBD1 matches 9 bases. This CDR3 contains 15 residues. The germline CDR1 and CDR2 sequences are MNHEY and SVGAGI. V lost 6 bases, J lost 0 bases, and 3 bases stayed unmatched.

Turning to this clone: Additional DNA sequences in this sample encode the identical CDR3. The chain recombines TRBV5-1 with TRBJ2-3; 8 bases align to TRBD2. V lost 1 base and J lost 0; bases outside the gene matches: 1. Germline CDR1 is SGHRS and CDR2 is YFSETQ. The CDR3 contains 15 residues. In DNA, the CDR3 is TGCGCCAGCAGCTTGACTAGCGGAAGCACAGATACGCAGTATTTT. This sequence encodes CASSLTSGSTDTQYF.

Of note for this clone: This same CDR3 is encoded by further DNA sequences in the sample. This sequence joins TRBV5-4 and TRBJ2-5, with a possible D match to TRBD1 (6 bases). This CDR3 has 13 amino acids. Between the trimmed V and J ends, which lost 4 bases and 5 bases, there was a span of 12 bases. Germline loops: CDR1 SGHNT, CDR2 YYREEE (reference sequence). CDR3 sequence (DNA): TGTGCCAGCAGCACAGGGACCCGGGAGACCCAGTACTTC. Amino acids: CASSTGTRETQYF.

The chain employs TRBV7-2 and TRBJ1-5; 7 bases are a match to TRBD1. Per the germline V gene, CDR1 is SGHTA and CDR2 is FQGNSA. Trimming cost V 0 bases and J 4 bases; bases outside gene matches: 3. The CDR3 loop spans 15 amino acids. CDR3 DNA: TGTGCCAGCAGCTTAGCTGCAGGGGGGAATCAGCCCCAGCATTTT. Translating gives CASSLAAGGNQPQHF.

This clone appeared a few times. The chain combines TRBV29-1 with TRBJ2-1, with 9 bases matching TRBD2. The J segment lost 10 bases and the V segment lost 5 bases, leaving 9 bases of the junction unmatched. Germline values: CDR1 SQVTM, CDR2 ANQGSEA. This CDR3 has 13 amino acids. The chain's CDR3 is CSVRIAGVGEQFF. For the CDR3, the DNA is TGCAGCGTTCGGATAGCGGGAGTAGGCGAGCAGTTCTTC.

The chain has TRBV11-3 and TRBJ2-5; possible D gene TRBD2, 5 bases. Germline CDR1 and CDR2: SGHNT and YENEEA. This CDR3 region has 12 residues. Trimming removed 5 bases from V and 1 base from J, with 5 bases in between. CDR3 sequence reads: CASSRGQETQYF. Written as DNA, the CDR3 is TGTGCCAGCAGCCGGGGCCAAGAGACCCAGTACTTC. Using reference TRBV11-3 and TRBJ2-5 for the parts outside the CDR3, the full variable domain is EAGVVQSPRYKIIEKKQPVAFWCNPISGHNTLYWYLQNLGQGPELLIRYENEEAVDDSQLPKDRFSAERLKGVDSTLKIQPAELGDSAVYLCASSRGQETQYFGPGTRLLVL.

This clone was counted only a few times. The chain has TRBV29-1 and TRBJ1-2; D perhaps matches TRBD1 (5 bases). Germline V gene lookup returns CDR1 SQVTM and CDR2 ANQGSEA. The V gene lost 5 bases and the J gene lost 4 bases, with 11 bases spanning the gap. The CDR3 extends over 12 amino acids. CDR3 loop: CSVRGLSYGYTF. The CDR3, as DNA: TGCAGCGTTCGGGGACTGAGCTATGGCTACACCTTC.

This clone occurred a few times. The chain is built from TRBV30 and TRBJ2-2, with TRBD2 as a possible D gene (5 bases). V lost 2 bases and J lost 3, with 13 bases in between. Germline lookup yields CDR1 GTSNPN and CDR2 SVGIG (reference sequence). CDR3 length equals 15 residues. CDR3 amino acids: CAWSSTGIYTGELFF. CDR3 nucleotides: TGTGCCTGGAGTTCAACGGGAATTTACACCGGGGAGCTGTTTTTT. The variable domain in full, completed from reference TRBV30 and TRBJ2-2, reads SQTIHQWPATLVQPVGSPLSLECTVEGTSNPNLYWYRQAAGRGLQLLFYSVGIGQISSEVPQNLSASRPQDRQFILSSKKLLLSDSGFYLCAWSSTGIYTGELFFGEGSRLTVL.

The rearrangement uses TRBV7-7 and TRBJ2-2; 8 nucleotides line up with TRBD1. The CDR3 is 16 residues long. From germline, CDR1 is SSHAT and CDR2 FNYEAQ (reference sequence). With 5 bases clipped from V and 0 bases from J, the junction kept 5 bases outside the gene matches. CDR3 nucleotide sequence: TGTGCCAGCAGCCGAGACAGGGGCCCGAACACCGGGGAGCTGTTTTTT. Translation: CASSRDRGPNTGELFF.

Written as DNA, the CDR3 is TGCGCCAGTGGGAAGGACACCTTAACCTACGAGCAGTACTTC. The encoded protein is CASGKDTLTYEQYF. The chain couples TRBV5-1 to TRBJ2-7; D possibly corresponds to TRBD1 (5 bases). The CDR3 totals 14 residues. In germline, CDR1 is SGHRS, CDR2 YFSETQ. V gave up 8 bases and J gave up 2 bases, with 17 bases separating them.

Comment on this clone: A much larger clonotype is one base distant, so this may be a read error. The chain joins TRBV7-9 to TRBJ2-2, with 7 bases matching TRBD1. Germline V gives CDR1 SEHNR, CDR2 FQNEAQ (reference sequence). The V and J ends lost 1 base and 1 base, in that order; junction bases with no gene match: 0. The CDR3 has 15 residues. The CDR3 coding sequence is TGTGCCAGCAGCTTAGGGACAGGGAACACCGGGGAGCTGTTTTTT. Its protein is CASSLGTGNTGELFF.

In the case of this clone: The same CDR3 arises from other DNA sequences in this sample as well. The chain links TRBV5-1 to TRBJ2-1, with 7 bases fitting TRBD1. This CDR3 has 15 amino acids. Germline CDR1 and CDR2: SGHRS and YFSETQ. The V and J ends lost 0 bases and 2 bases, in that order; junction bases with no gene match: 2. The CDR3 spells CASSLGQGAYNEQFF. DNA of the CDR3: TGCGCCAGCAGCTTGGGACAGGGTGCCTACAATGAGCAGTTCTTC.

The V gene is TRBV28, the J gene TRBJ1-5, with D hard to call. Germline loops: CDR1 MDHEN, CDR2 SYDVKM. This CDR3 is 13 amino acids long. Between the trimmed V and J ends, which lost 10 bases and 4 bases, there was a span of 14 bases. Here the CDR3 DNA reads TGTGCCACCAACCGGTGGCCAAATCAGCCCCAGCATTTT. Translation: CATNRWPNQPQHF.

This chain joins TRBV19 and TRBJ1-2; no definite D call. The V and J ends lost 6 bases and 4 bases respectively, with 15 bases between them. There are 14 residues in the CDR3. The germline V gene encodes CDR1 LNHDA and CDR2 SQIVND (reference sequence). The CDR3 is CASSPDGRLYGYTF. For the CDR3, the DNA is TGTGCCAGTAGCCCGGACGGGAGGCTCTATGGCTACACCTTC.

The chain combines TRBV11-2 with TRBJ2-7; 14 bases fit TRBD2. CDR3 length equals 17 residues. Germline V gene sequence: CDR1 SGHAT, CDR2 FQNNGV. After removal of 5 bases from V and 4 bases from J, the junction contained 10 bases not matched to a gene. The CDR3 loop is CASSVGLAGVFRYEQYF. The CDR3 DNA follows: TGTGCCAGCAGCGTGGGACTAGCGGGAGTGTTTCGGTACGAGCAGTACTTC.

The chain joins TRBV7-2 to TRBJ2-7, with TRBD1 as a possible D gene (5 bases). CDR1 is SGHTA and CDR2 is FQGNSA in the germline V gene. This CDR3 contains 13 residues. V shed 0 bases and J shed 6 bases, with 9 bases lying between them. The CDR3 is CASSLARASEQYF. CDR3 coding DNA: TGTGCCAGCAGCTTAGCCAGGGCGAGCGAGCAGTACTTC.

This chain connects TRBV14 to TRBJ2-2, with 8 bases lining up with TRBD1. Germline assignment: CDR1 SGHDN and CDR2 FVKESK. There are 15 residues in the CDR3. V was pared by 4 bases and J by 6 bases, with 7 bases of the junction left unmatched. CDR3 sequence (DNA): TGTGCCAGCAGCCTCCGAACAGGGGGATCCGGGGAGCTGTTTTTT. Amino acids: CASSLRTGGSGELFF.

This sequence joins TRBV7-9 and TRBJ2-1; TRBD2 aligns across 11 bases. V was pared by 2 bases and J by 7 bases, with 16 bases of the junction left unmatched. The CDR3 is 19 residues long. The germline gives CDR1 SEHNR, CDR2 FQNEAQ (reference sequence). CDR3 coding DNA: TGTGCCAGCAGCTTAAGAGAAGGGACTAGCGGCTCTCTAGGGAATGAGCAGTTCTTC. Protein: CASSLREGTSGSLGNEQFF. The variable domain in full, with the rest retrieved from reference TRBV7-9 and TRBJ2-1, is DTGVSQNPRHKITKRGQNVTFRCDPISEHNRLYWYRQTLGQGPEFLTYFQNEAQLEKSRLLSDRFSAERPKGSFSTLEIQRTEQGDSAMYLCASSLREGTSGSLGNEQFFGPGTRLTVL.

The V call is TRBV7-2, the J call TRBJ2-3, with D unresolved. Germline V CDR1 and CDR2: SGHTA, FQGNSA. The CDR3 length is 13 residues. Trimming stripped 2 bases from V and 4 bases from J, with 7 bases between. CDR3 loop: CASSLIWADTQYF. CDR3 DNA sequence: TGTGCCAGCAGCTTAATTTGGGCAGATACGCAGTATTTT.